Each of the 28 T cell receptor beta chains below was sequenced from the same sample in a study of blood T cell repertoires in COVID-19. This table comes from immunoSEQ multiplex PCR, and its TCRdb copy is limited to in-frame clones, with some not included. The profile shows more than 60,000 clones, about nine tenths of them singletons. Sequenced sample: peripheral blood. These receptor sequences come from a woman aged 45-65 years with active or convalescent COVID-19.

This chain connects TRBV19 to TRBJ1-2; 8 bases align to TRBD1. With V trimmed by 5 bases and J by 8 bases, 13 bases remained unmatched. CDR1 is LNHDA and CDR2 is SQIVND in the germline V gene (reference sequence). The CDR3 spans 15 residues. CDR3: CASSVKGQGRGGYTF. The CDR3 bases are TGTGCCAGTAGTGTCAAAGGACAGGGAAGGGGAGGCTACACCTTC.

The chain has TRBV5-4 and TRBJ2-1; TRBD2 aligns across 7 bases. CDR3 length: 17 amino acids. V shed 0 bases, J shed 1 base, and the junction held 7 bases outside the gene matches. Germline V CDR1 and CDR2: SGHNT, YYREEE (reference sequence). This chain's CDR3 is CASSLGGPSGSYNEQFF. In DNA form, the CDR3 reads TGTGCCAGCAGCTTGGGGGGACCTAGCGGATCCTACAATGAGCAGTTCTTC.

The CDR3 DNA reads TGTGCCAGCAGTGTGGACCCCCCGGGACTACAATACAATGAGCAGTTCTTC. It is translated as CASSVDPPGLQYNEQFF. The J gene is TRBJ2-1, the V gene TRBV6-1; TRBD2 matches at 7 bases. The V gene end was trimmed by 4 bases and the J gene end by 4 bases; junction bases not matched to a gene: 13. CDR3 length equals 17 residues. CDR1 is MNHNS, CDR2 SASEGT, per germline.

The CDR3 protein is CASSPWTGVMFSNQPQHF. CDR3 DNA sequence: TGTGCCAGCAGTCCTTGGACAGGGGTGATGTTTAGCAATCAGCCCCAGCATTTT. The chain joins TRBV2 to TRBJ1-5, with TRBD1 matching over 9 bases. The CDR3 sequence is 18 residues long. The ends lost 5 bases at V and 0 bases at J; junction bases unmatched: 11. Germline CDR1 is SNHLY and CDR2 is FYNNEI.

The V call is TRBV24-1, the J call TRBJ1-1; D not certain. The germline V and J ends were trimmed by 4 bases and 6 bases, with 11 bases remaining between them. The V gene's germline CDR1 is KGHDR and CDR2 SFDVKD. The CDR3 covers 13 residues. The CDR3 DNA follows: TGTGCCACCAGTGACCTACGGAGTCCTGAAGCTTTCTTT. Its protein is CATSDLRSPEAFF.

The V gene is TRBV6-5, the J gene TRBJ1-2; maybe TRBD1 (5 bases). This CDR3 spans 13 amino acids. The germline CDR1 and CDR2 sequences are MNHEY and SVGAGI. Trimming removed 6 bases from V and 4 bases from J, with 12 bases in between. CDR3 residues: CASRSREAYGYTF. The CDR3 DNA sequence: TGTGCCAGCAGGTCCAGGGAGGCCTATGGCTACACCTTC.

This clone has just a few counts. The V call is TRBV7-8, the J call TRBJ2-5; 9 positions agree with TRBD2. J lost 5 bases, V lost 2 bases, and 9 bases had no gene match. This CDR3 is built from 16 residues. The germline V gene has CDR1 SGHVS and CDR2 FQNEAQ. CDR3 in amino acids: CASSLTQREEEETQYF. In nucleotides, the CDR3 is TGTGCCAGCAGCTTAACCCAGCGGGAGGAGGAGGAGACCCAGTACTTC.

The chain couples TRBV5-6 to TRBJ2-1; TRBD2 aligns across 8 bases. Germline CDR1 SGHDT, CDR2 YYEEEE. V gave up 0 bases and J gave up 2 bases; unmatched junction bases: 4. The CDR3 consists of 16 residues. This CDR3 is CASSLGTSNTYNEQFF. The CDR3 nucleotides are TGTGCCAGCAGCTTGGGGACTAGCAACACCTACAATGAGCAGTTCTTC.

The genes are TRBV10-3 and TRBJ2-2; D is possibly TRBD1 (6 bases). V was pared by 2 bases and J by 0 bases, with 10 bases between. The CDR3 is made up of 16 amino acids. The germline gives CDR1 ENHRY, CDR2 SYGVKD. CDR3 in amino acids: CAISEQAGANTGELFF. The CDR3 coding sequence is TGTGCCATCAGTGAGCAGGCAGGGGCGAACACCGGGGAGCTGTTTTTT.

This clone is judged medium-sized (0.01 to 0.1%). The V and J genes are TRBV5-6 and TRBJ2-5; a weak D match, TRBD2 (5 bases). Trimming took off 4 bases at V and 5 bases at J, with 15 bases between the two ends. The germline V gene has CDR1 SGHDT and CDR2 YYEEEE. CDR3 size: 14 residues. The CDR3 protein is CASSPLQEVETQYF. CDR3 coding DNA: TGTGCCAGCAGCCCCCTCCAGGAGGTGGAGACCCAGTACTTC.

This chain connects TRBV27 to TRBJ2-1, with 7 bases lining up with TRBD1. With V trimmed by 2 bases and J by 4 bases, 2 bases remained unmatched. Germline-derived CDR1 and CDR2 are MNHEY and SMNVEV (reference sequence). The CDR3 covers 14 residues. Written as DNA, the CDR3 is TGTGCCAGCAGTTTAACAGGGGTTTACAATGAGCAGTTCTTC. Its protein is CASSLTGVYNEQFF.

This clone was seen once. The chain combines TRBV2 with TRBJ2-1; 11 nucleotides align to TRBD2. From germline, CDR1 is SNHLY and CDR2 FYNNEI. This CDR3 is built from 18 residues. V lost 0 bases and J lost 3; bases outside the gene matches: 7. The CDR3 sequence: CASSEAPGTSGVYNEQFF. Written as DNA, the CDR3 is TGTGCCAGCAGTGAAGCTCCCGGGACTAGCGGAGTCTACAATGAGCAGTTCTTC.

The CDR3 sequence is CASSHLGQGRNEQFF. CDR3 bases: TGTGCCAGCAGCCACCTCGGACAGGGTAGGAATGAGCAGTTCTTC. This chain links TRBV3-1 (or the pseudogene TRBV3-2) with TRBJ2-1; 8 bases fit TRBD1. CDR3 size: 15 residues. The germline V gene encodes CDR1 LGHDT and CDR2 YNNKEL (reference sequence). The trim removed 3 bases at V and 7 bases at J, leaving 8 bases unmatched.

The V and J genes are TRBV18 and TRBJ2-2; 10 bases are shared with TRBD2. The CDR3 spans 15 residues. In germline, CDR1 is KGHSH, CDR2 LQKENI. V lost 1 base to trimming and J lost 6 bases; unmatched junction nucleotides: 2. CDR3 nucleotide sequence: TGTGCCAGCTCACCACTAGCGGGAGGCCCCGGGGAGCTGTTTTTT. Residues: CASSPLAGGPGELFF.

This CDR3 reads CASSVAGGNYGYTF. For the CDR3, the DNA is TGTGCCAGCAGCGTGGCTGGCGGTAACTATGGCTACACCTTC. The chain recombines TRBV9 with TRBJ1-2; D call uncertain. Germline CDR1 and CDR2: SGDLS and YYNGEE. V gave up 2 bases and J gave up 1 base, with 9 bases separating them. The length of the CDR3 is 14 residues.

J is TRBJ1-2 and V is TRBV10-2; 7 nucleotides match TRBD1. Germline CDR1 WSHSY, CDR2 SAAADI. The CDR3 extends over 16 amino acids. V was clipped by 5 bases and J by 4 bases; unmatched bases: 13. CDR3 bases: TGCGCCAGCAGTAGCACAGGGGCCACAGGGGTCTATGGCTACACCTTC. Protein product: CASSSTGATGVYGYTF.

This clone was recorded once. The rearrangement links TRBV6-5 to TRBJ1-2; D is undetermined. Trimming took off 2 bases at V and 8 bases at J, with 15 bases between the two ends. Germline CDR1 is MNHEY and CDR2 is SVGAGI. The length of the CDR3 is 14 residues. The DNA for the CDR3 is TGTGCCAGCAGTTACCCCACCGGGGAAGGGGGCTACACCTTC. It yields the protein CASSYPTGEGGYTF.

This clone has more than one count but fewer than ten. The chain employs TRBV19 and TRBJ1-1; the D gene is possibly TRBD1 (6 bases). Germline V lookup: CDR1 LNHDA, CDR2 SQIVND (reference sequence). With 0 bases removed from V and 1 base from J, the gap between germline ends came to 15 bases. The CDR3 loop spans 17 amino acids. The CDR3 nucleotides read TGTGCCAGTAGTATAGAGCCCGACAGGTCCGCGAACACTGAAGCTTTCTTT. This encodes CASSIEPDRSANTEAFF.

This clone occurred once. As DNA, the CDR3 is TGCGCCAGCAGCTTGGGAGGGACAGCCCTTAACACTGAAGCTTTCTTT. It codes for CASSLGGTALNTEAFF. The chain is built from TRBV5-1 and TRBJ1-1; 7 bases align to TRBD1. With 0 bases clipped from V and 2 bases from J, the junction kept 7 bases outside the gene matches. The CDR3 is made up of 16 amino acids. Germline values: CDR1 SGHRS, CDR2 YFSETQ.

DNA for the CDR3: TGTGCCAGCTCCCGGGACTCCGGCACAGATACGCAGTATTTT. It translates to CASSRDSGTDTQYF. The chain joins TRBV18 to TRBJ2-3; a weak D match, TRBD2 (6 bases). The CDR3 totals 14 residues. Per the germline V gene, CDR1 is KGHSH and CDR2 is LQKENI. V lost 6 bases and J lost 1, with 11 bases in between.

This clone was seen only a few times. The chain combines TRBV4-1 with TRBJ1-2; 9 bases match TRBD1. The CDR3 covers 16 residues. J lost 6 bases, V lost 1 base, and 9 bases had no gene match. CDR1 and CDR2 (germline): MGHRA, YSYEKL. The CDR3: CASSQAGQGMWNGYTF. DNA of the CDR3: TGCGCCAGCAGCCAAGCCGGACAGGGGATGTGGAATGGCTACACCTTC.

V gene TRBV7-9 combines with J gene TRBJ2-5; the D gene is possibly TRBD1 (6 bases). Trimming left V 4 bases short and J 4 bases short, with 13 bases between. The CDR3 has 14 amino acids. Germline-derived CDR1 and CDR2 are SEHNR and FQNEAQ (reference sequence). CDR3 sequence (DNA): TGTGCCAGCAGCTACTCAGGGACATTAGAGACCCAGTACTTC. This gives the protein CASSYSGTLETQYF.

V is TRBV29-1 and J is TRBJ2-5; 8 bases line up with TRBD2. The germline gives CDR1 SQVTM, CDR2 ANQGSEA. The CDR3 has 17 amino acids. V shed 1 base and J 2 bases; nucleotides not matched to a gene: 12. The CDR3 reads CSVEGRKREWGQETQYF. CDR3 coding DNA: TGCAGCGTTGAAGGGAGGAAGCGGGAGTGGGGGCAAGAGACCCAGTACTTC.

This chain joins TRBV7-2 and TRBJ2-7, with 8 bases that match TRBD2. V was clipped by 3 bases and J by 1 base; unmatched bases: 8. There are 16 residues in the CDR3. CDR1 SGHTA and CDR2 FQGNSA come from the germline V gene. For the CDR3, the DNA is TGTGCCAGCAGCTTCCGGACTAGCCCCATTTCCTACGAGCAGTACTTC. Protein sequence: CASSFRTSPISYEQYF.

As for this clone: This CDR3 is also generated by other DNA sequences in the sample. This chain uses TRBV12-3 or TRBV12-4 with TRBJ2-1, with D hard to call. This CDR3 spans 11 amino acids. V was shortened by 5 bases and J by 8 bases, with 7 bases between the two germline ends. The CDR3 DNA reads TGTGCCAGCAGTCCATTAGATGAGCAGTTCTTC. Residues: CASSPLDEQFF.

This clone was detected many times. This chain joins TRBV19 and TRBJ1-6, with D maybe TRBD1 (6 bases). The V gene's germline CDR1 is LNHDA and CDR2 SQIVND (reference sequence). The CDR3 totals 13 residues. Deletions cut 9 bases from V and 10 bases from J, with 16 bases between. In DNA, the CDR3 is TGTGCCAGCAAACCCCTCCAGGGGTCACCCCTCCACTTT. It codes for CASKPLQGSPLHF.

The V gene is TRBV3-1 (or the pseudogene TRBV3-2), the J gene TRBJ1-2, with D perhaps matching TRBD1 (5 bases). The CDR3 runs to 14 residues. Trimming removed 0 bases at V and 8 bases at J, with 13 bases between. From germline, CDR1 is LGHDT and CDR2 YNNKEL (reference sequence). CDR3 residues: CASSQDRTPRGYTF. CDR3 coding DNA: TGTGCCAGCAGCCAAGATCGGACACCGCGAGGCTACACCTTC.

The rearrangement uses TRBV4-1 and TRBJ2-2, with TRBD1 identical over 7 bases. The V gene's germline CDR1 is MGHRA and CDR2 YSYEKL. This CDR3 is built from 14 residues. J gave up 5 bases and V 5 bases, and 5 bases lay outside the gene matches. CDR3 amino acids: CASSLWTGTGELFF. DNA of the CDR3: TGCGCCAGCAGCTTATGGACAGGAACCGGGGAGCTGTTTTTT.